This TCR beta chain was found in a study of blood T cells in healthy people across ages (dated by TCRdb to the mid-2010s). Looking at the study overall: In model experiments, template switching captured about one uniquely barcoded TCR beta cDNA molecule for every two T cells. Using deep sequencing normalized with unique cDNA molecular identifiers, the study measured how TCR beta repertoire diversity changes with age. The donors were divided into four age groups: young (average around 16 years), middle-aged (almost 40), aged (approximately 62) and long-lived (about 79). To avoid experimental bias, donors of different ages were spread randomly across the sequencing lanes. Using the same blood draw, the study looked at two additional independent replicas of 1 million unique cDNA reads for two donors, one aged 18 to 30 and the other aged 80 or older.

What the research found in general, with its limitations: Observed TCR beta diversity per million T cells fell roughly linearly with age, and a significant reduction was already apparent by age approximately 40. The long-lived group showed more naive CD4+ T cells, fewer expanded clones and increased TCR diversity than the aged group, suggesting age selection. Total diversity estimates from one million sequenced T cells were considered lower bounds and underestimates. Bulk unsorted PBMC profiling prevented conclusive comparison of naive and antigen-experienced compartments. Donor CMV infection status was unknown, potentially confounding age-related changes in expanded clonotypes. There was a strong correlation between observed TCR beta diversity and the percentage of naive T cells measured by flow cytometry.

Library creation used 5' RACE. The sequencer listed for this sample is Illumina HiSeq 2500. A second PCR of roughly 7 to 11 cycles was performed with a sample-barcoded 5' primer and a J-beta primer mix. Each TCR beta cDNA molecule received a unique molecular identifier from a template-switch 5' adaptor carrying 12 random nucleotides. Each sample yielded at least 3 million CDR3-containing paired-end reads. All of the RNA was converted into first-strand cDNA using the Mint cDNA synthesis kit, with a TRBC-specific oligonucleotide serving as the primer. Following uracil-DNA glycosylase treatment, a first 18-cycle PCR with universal primers M1SS and BC2_uni_R was performed on all cDNA. On the authors' methods: Each sample was normalized by randomly selecting 1 million high-quality reads, each carrying a distinct molecular identifier. Reads with shared molecular identifiers were discarded instead of being binned into consensus sequences. MiTCR, run with a Q25 quality threshold and the strictest error-elimination algorithm, handled CDR3 identification, clonotype clustering and error correction. A nonparametric unseen species model using Euler transformation provided a lower-bound estimate of total TCR beta diversity. Using fastp trimming at Q25 and MiXCR clonotype assembly, TCRdb reanalyzed the public sequencing data and kept in-frame beta chains. Entries are consolidated by CDR3 protein sequence, retaining the most common genes and DNA. The V and J calls were not made by the authors but by TCRdb's processing. In this sample the table shows more than 1,400,000 distinct CDR3 sequences, approximately 38% of which occur a single time. 7% to 9.5% of the sample lies in the top ten.

Donors were 39 systemically healthy Caucasian individuals from Russia aged roughly 6 to 90 years. Each donor gave roughly 11 milliliters of peripheral blood, drawn into EDTA-treated Vacutainer tubes. Ficoll-Paque density-gradient centrifugation was used to isolate PBMCs, with at least 6.5 million per sample. Total RNA was extracted from PBMCs with Trizol reagent, with at least 6 micrograms obtained per sample. The percentages of naive CD45RAhigh/CD27high T cells were determined by flow cytometry on a PBMC aliquot from every donor. This clonotype was detected a few times. Its antigen is unknown. No much larger clone is present one base from it, and per-base qualities are unavailable. The trim is 0 bases for V and 7 bases for J, with a gap of 8 bases between the germline ends. CDR3 length: 13 amino acids, cysteine to phenylalanine. Kept here is only the CDR3 DNA, which spans 39 bases and is read in frame from base 1. From a lookup of the germline V gene (reference sequence), CDR1 and CDR2 are SEHNR and FQNEAQ.

Sequencing was done on a sample of blood. Recombination joined TRBV7-9 with TRBJ2-3, with the D segment identity uncertain. The clonotype was recovered from a woman between 18 and 29 years old in good health. The CDR3 region has the sequence CASSLAPDYTQYF. The nucleotide sequence is given as TGTGCCAGCAGCTTAGCGCCGGATTATACGCAGTATTTT.